The T cell receptor beta chain under discussion was sequenced for a study of blood T cell repertoires in COVID-19. Study context: Both acute and convalescent COVID-19 samples were obtained from the United States, Italy and Spain.

Original handling: Amplification of reference gene primers was used by the study to estimate nucleated cell counts. Method: immunoSEQ multiplex PCR; TCRdb's copy keeps in-frame clones and lacks some. Clonal size and the V and J genes are those of that table, whereas D and trimming came from the DNA. The table has around 150,000 clones, over 70% seen once. CDR3 length: 15 amino acids. The V end was cut by 5 bases, the J end by 4 bases, with 15 bases between. CDR1 and CDR2 from the germline V gene are SGHTA and FQGNSA. Sequenced sample: peripheral blood. The sequence derives from a man between 60 and 70 years old with active or convalescent COVID-19. The chain uses TRBV7-2 and TRBJ2-1; no clear D. The CDR3 nucleotides read TGTGCCAGCAGCCGCAGTAGAGCGACTTACAATGAGCAGTTCTTC. This gives the protein CASSRSRATYNEQFF.